A single sample is the source of the 10 T cell receptor beta chains below, sequenced in a study of blood T cells in healthy people across ages. Alongside a J-beta primer mix, a sample-barcoded 5' primer served in a second PCR lasting about 7 to 11 cycles. Via MiXCR, TCRdb re-called the 5' RACE reads, giving one row per CDR3 protein. The sample shows 600,000 to 800,000 distinct CDR3 sequences, around 50% of them seen only once. Sequenced sample: blood. Receptors originate from a woman aged 80 or older in good health.

The chain recombines TRBV12-3 or TRBV12-4 with TRBJ2-7; perhaps TRBD2 as D (5 bases). The J call is in doubt because the DNA end fits TRBJ2-4 better. This CDR3 has 14 amino acids. The chain's CDR3 is CASSLGFLGSIQYF. The DNA of the CDR3 is TGTGCCAGCAGTTTGGGTTTCCTAGGGAGCATTCAGTACTTC.

The sample holds many counts of this clonotype. This chain's CDR3 is CASSQVYSGIYNEQFF. CDR3 sequence (DNA): TGTGCCAGCAGCCAAGTATATAGCGGGATCTACAATGAGCAGTTCTTC. The rearrangement joins TRBV14 to TRBJ2-1, with 8 bases aligning to TRBD2. The CDR3 loop spans 16 amino acids. Germline V gene data show CDR1 as SGHDN and CDR2 as FVKESK. V gave up 1 base and J gave up 3 bases; unmatched junction bases: 5.

This chain joins TRBV9 and TRBJ2-5; 10 nucleotides align to TRBD2. The germline gives CDR1 SGDLS, CDR2 YYNGEE. The CDR3 is 15 residues long. V lost 6 bases to trimming and J lost 11 bases; unmatched junction nucleotides: 16. The CDR3 sequence is CASTISGGAFNEQYF. The CDR3, as DNA: TGTGCCAGCACCATAAGCGGGGGGGCCTTCAATGAGCAGTACTTC. The variable domain in full, completed from reference TRBV9 and TRBJ2-5, reads DSGVTQTPKHLITATGQRVTLRCSPRSGDLSVYWYQQSLDQGLQFLIQYYNGEERAKGNILERFSAQQFPDLHSELNLSSLELGDSALYFCASTISGGAFNEQYFGPGTRLLVL.

This clonotype was seen at least ten times. This chain joins TRBV7-9 and TRBJ2-3; D is unresolved. V gave up 7 bases and J gave up 2 bases, with 16 bases separating them. The germline V gene has CDR1 SEHNR and CDR2 FQNEAQ (reference sequence). CDR3 length: 15 residues. CDR3: CASTFKGIHTDTQYF. CDR3 DNA sequence: TGTGCCAGCACCTTTAAAGGGATCCACACAGATACGCAGTATTTT. The whole variable domain, filled in from reference TRBV7-9 and TRBJ2-3, reads DTGVSQNPRHKITKRGQNVTFRCDPISEHNRLYWYRQTLGQGPEFLTYFQNEAQLEKSRLLSDRFSAERPKGSFSTLEIQRTEQGDSAMYLCASTFKGIHTDTQYFGPGTRLTVL.

In DNA, the CDR3 is TGCAGTGCTTTCGATAAGTGGGCATCCTACGAGCAGTACTTC. As protein: CSAFDKWASYEQYF. The V gene is TRBV20-1, the J gene TRBJ2-7; no reliable D call. Germline CDR1 is DFQATT and CDR2 is SNEGSKA (reference sequence). Trimming removed 5 bases at V and 1 base at J, with 15 bases between. This CDR3 comprises 14 residues.

In its sample, this clonotype was seen a few times. The chain links TRBV7-7 to TRBJ2-2; D not certain. Germline V lookup: CDR1 SSHAT, CDR2 FNYEAQ (reference sequence). V lost 3 bases, J lost 0 bases, and 11 bases lay in between. The length of the CDR3 is 16 residues. CDR3 nucleotide sequence: TGTGCCAGCAGCTTGCGTACCGTTTCGAACACCGGGGAGCTGTTTTTT. Amino acids: CASSLRTVSNTGELFF.

The chain has TRBV14 and TRBJ2-3; the match to TRBD2 covers 8 bases. Germline CDR1 and CDR2: SGHDN and FVKESK. The CDR3 loop spans 16 amino acids. Trimming took 3 bases from V and 4 from J; bases not matched to a gene: 9. The chain's CDR3 is CASSHGLAFTADTQYF. CDR3 nucleotides: TGTGCCAGCAGCCATGGACTAGCATTTACCGCAGATACGCAGTATTTT.

Points on this clonotype: The junction does not match germline at one end; this may be a read error. V is TRBV4-3 and J is TRBJ2-1; a possible D gene is TRBD2 (6 bases). The CDR3 is 15 residues long. The V gene's germline CDR1 is LGHNA and CDR2 YSLEER. CDR3 bases: TGCGCCAGCAGCCAAGGTCCGGGGGTTTACAAGGAGCAGTTCTTC. The encoded protein is CASSQGPGVYKEQFF.

A remark on this clonotype: Being one base from a much bigger clone, this may be a read error. The rearrangement joins TRBV5-1 to TRBJ2-3; the match to TRBD1 covers 9 bases. There are 14 residues in the CDR3. The V gene end was trimmed by 4 bases and the J gene end by 8 bases; junction bases not matched to a gene: 8. Germline CDR1 and CDR2: SGHRS and YFSETQ. CDR3: CASSEGQGGGTQYF. CDR3 coding DNA: TGCGCCAGCAGCGAGGGACAGGGAGGAGGTACGCAGTATTTT.

This clonotype was seen just once. This chain links TRBV6-6 with TRBJ2-5; D is uncertain. CDR1 and CDR2 from the germline V gene are MNHNY and SVGAGI (reference sequence). This CDR3 is 13 amino acids long. Between the trimmed V and J ends, which lost 5 bases and 5 bases, there was a span of 12 bases. The CDR3 reads CASSISSLETQYF. DNA for the CDR3: TGTGCCAGCAGTATTAGTAGTCTGGAGACCCAGTACTTC.